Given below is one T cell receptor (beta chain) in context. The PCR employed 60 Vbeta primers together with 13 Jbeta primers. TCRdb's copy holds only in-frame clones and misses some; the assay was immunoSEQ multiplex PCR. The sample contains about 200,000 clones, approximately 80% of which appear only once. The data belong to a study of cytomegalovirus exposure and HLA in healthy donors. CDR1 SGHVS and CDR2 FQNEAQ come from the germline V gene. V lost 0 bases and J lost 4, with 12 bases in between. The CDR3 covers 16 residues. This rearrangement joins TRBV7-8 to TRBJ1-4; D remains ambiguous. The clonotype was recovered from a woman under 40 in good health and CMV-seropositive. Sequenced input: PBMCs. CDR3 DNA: TGTGCCAGCAGCTTAGCGCTAGGGAGAAATAATGAAAAACTGTTTTTT. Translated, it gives CASSLALGRNNEKLFF.